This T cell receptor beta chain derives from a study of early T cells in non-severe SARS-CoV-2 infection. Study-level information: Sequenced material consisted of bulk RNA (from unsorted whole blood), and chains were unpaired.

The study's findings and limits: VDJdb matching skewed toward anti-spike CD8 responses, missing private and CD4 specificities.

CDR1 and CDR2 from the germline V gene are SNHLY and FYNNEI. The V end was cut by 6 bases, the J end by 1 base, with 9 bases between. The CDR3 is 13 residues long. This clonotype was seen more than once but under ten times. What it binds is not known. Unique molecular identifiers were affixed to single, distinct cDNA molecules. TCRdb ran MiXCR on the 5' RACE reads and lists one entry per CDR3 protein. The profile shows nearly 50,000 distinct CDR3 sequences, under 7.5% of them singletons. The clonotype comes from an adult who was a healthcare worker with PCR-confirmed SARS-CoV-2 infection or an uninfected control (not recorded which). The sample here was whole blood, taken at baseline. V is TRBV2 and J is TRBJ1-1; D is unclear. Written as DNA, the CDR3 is TGTGCCAGCAGGCCCGGGCCGAACACTGAAGCTTTCTTT. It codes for CASRPGPNTEAFF.